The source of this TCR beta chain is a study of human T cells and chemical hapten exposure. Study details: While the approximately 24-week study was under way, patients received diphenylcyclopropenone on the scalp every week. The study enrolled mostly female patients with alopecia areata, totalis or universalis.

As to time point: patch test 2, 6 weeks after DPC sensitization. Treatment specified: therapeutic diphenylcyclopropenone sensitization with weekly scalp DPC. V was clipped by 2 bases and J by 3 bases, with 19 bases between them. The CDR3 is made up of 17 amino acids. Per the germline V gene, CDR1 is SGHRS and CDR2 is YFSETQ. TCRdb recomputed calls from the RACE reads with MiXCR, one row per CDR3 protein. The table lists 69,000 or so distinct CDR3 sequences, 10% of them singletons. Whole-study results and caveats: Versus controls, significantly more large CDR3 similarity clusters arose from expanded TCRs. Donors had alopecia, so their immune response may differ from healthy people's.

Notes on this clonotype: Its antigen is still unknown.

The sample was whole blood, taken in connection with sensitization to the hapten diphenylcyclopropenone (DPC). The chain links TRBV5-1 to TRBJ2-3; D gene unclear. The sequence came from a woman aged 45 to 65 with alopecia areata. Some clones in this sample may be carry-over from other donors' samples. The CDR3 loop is CASSFLRPGRETDTQYF. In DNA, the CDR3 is TGCGCCAGCAGCTTTCTTCGTCCGGGTAGAGAAACAGATACGCAGTATTTT. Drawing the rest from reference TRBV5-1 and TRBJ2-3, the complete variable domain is KAGVTQTPRYLIKTRGQQVTLSCSPISGHRSVSWYQQTPGQGLQFLFEYFSETQRNKGNFPGRFSGRQFSNSRSEMNVSTLELGDSALYLCASSFLRPGRETDTQYFGPGTRLTVL.